Sequencing of this T cell receptor beta chain was carried out in a study of T-cell memory formation after mild COVID-19. As for the study in general: There were largely donor-specific TCR clusters.

TCR alpha and TCR beta cDNA libraries carrying sample barcodes and UMIs came from 5'RACE with constant-segment primers. TCRdb redid the calling of the 5' RACE reads with MiXCR, one entry per CDR3 protein. The sample lists about 250,000 distinct CDR3 sequences, 15% seen once, with about 2% in the top ten. This clonotype was seen more than once but under ten times. Germline CDR1 and CDR2: KGHSH and LQKENI. The V gene end was trimmed by 3 bases and the J gene end by 5 bases; junction bases not matched to a gene: 12. CDR3 size: 16 residues. The TCR originated in an adult woman who had mild COVID-19 (a few samples of this study predate the infection). Cell type and time point are not known. The sample consisted of PBMCs or a T cell subset sorted from them (not recorded which). J is TRBJ1-2 and V is TRBV18, with TRBD1 matching 7 bases. The CDR3 bases are TGTGCCAGCTCACCGGAGGTGGCAGGGGGTATATATGGCTACACCTTC. It is translated as CASSPEVAGGIYGYTF. Supplemented by reference TRBV18 and TRBJ1-2, the full variable domain reads NAGVMQNPRHLVRRRGQEARLRCSPMKGHSHVYWYRQLPEEGLKFMVYLQKENIIDESGMPKERFSAEFPKEGPSILRIQQVVRGDSAAYFCASSPEVAGGIYGYTFGSGTRLTVV.